The rows below give T cell receptor beta chains drawn from one sample of a study of CD8+ T cells in alopecia areata. Method: immunoSEQ multiplex PCR; TCRdb's copy keeps in-frame clones and lacks some. Of some 180,000 clones listed, 53% are singletons. The source was CD8+ T cells sorted from blood, collected at week 24, from a patient treated with tofacitinib. These receptors were taken from a human donor with alopecia areata. Each CDR3 is given with its conserved first and last residue. D genes are given only for firm matches. Clone sizes are given selectively: once, few, many, or a class where the clone is expanded.

>TRBV2|NA|NA|TRBJ2-6
TGTGCCAGCAGTGAATCCGTGGGGAGCTCTGGGGCCAACGTCCTGACTTTC
CASSESVGSSGANVLTF
>TRBV29-1|NA|TRBD1|TRBJ1-2
TGCAGCGTTACCCAGGGGGCGAGCTATGGCTACACCTTC
CSVTQGASYGYTF
>TRBV4-3|NA|NA|TRBJ2-7
TGCGCCAGCAGCCAAGATCGGGGTTCCTACGAGCAGTACTTC
CASSQDRGSYEQYF
>TRBV30|few|NA|TRBJ2-1
TGTGCCTGGAGCGGGGGGCCTTACAATGAGCAGTTCTTC
CAWSGGPYNEQFF
>TRBV25-1|few|NA|TRBJ1-2
TGTGCCACCCAGGGCCGGTGGGGCTACACCTTC
CATQGRWGYTF
>TRBV2|NA|NA|TRBJ1-2
TGTGCCAGCAGTGAAGGTCGGGGGTTGAACTATGGCTACACCTTC
CASSEGRGLNYGYTF
>TRBV23-1|few|NA|TRBJ2-7
TGCGCCAGCAGTCAATCCAGGGTCTACGAGCAGTACTTC
CASSQSRVYEQYF
>TRBV30|NA|TRBD1|TRBJ2-2
TGTGCCTGGAGTGTTGGACAGGGCACCGGGGAGCTGTTTTTT
CAWSVGQGTGELFF
>TRBV6-5|NA|NA|TRBJ2-3
TGTGCCAGCAGTTATCGGGGAGGCCGCACAGATACGCAGTATTTT
CASSYRGGRTDTQYF
>TRBV4-3|NA|TRBD1|TRBJ2-7
TGCGCCAGCAGCCAAGGACAGGGGGTTTACGAGCAGTACTTC
CASSQGQGVYEQYF
>TRBV7-9|NA|NA|TRBJ2-3
TGTGCCAGCACCCGACCGCGGGCAGGCGGCACAGATACGCAGTATTTT
CASTRPRAGGTDTQYF
>TRBV30|NA|NA|TRBJ2-1
TGTGCCTGGAGTGTAGGGGACCTCAGTGAACAGTTCTTC
CAWSVGDLSEQFF
>TRBV6-7|NA|TRBD2|TRBJ2-2
TGTGCCAGCAGTTACTCGACACTAGCGGGCGGGGAGCTGTTTTTT
CASSYSTLAGGELFF
>TRBV2|NA|NA|TRBJ1-1
TGTGCCACCGCCGGGACATGGGGCACTGAAGCTTTCTTT
CATAGTWGTEAFF
>TRBV4-1|NA|NA|TRBJ1-5
TGCGCCAGCAGCCAAGACAGGGACCAGCCCCAGCATTTT
CASSQDRDQPQHF
>TRBV13|NA|NA|TRBJ1-3
TGTGCCAGCAGCGCAGCGGGAGCTGGAAACACCATATATTTT
CASSAAGAGNTIYF
>TRBV2|few|TRBD2|TRBJ2-3
TGTGCCAGCACCGCCGGGACTACAAGCACAGATACGCAGTATTTT
CASTAGTTSTDTQYF
>TRBV19|few|TRBD2|TRBJ2-3
TGTGCCAGTATCGGGGAGGGGATCCCGTATTTT
CASIGEGIPYF
>TRBV7-2|NA|NA|TRBJ2-7
TGTGCCAGCAGCTACCCGGGGAGCTCCTACGAGCAGTACTTC
CASSYPGSSYEQYF
>TRBV29-1|NA|NA|TRBJ2-2
TGCAGCGTTGTGGGGATCGACAGGAGTAACACCGGGGAGCTGTTTTTT
CSVVGIDRSNTGELFF
>TRBV19|NA|NA|TRBJ2-3
TGTGCCAGTAGTGTTACTAGTACGGATACGCAGTATTTT
CASSVTSTDTQYF
>TRBV30|NA|NA|TRBJ1-2
TGTGCCTGGAGTGTATGGGGCAGGCAACACTATGGCTACACCTTC
CAWSVWGRQHYGYTF
>TRBV5-1|NA|TRBD1|TRBJ2-1
TGCGCCAGCAGGGGACAGGGGGGCAATGAGCAGTTCTTC
CASRGQGGNEQFF
>TRBV15|few|TRBD1|TRBJ1-1
TGTGCCACCAGCACTGACAGGGGGAACACTGAAGCTTTCTTT
CATSTDRGNTEAFF
>TRBV6-6|many|NA|TRBJ1-1
TGTGCCTCGGGCGGGGGGCTCGGCACTGAAGCTTTCTTT
CASGGGLGTEAFF
>TRBV27|NA|NA|TRBJ1-1
TGTGCCAGCAGTTTGGGGGGGAACACTGAAGCTTTCTTT
CASSLGGNTEAFF
>TRBV30|NA|NA|TRBJ2-1
TGTGCCTGGAGTATGGGGGGGCTCTCCAATGAGCAGTTCTTC
CAWSMGGLSNEQFF
>TRBV9|NA|TRBD2|TRBJ2-1
TGTGCCAGCAGCGCCGGGACTAGCGGGGGCTATGAGCAGTTCTTC
CASSAGTSGGYEQFF
>TRBV30|NA|TRBD1|TRBJ2-7
TGTGCCTGGAGGGGGACAGGGTCCTACGAGCAGTACTTC
CAWRGTGSYEQYF
>TRBV29-1|few|NA|TRBJ2-2
TGCAGCGTCCGGGGGTTGACCGGGGAGCTGTTTTTT
CSVRGLTGELFF
>TRBV29-1|NA|NA|TRBJ1-1
TGCAGCGTTGAGCATTTGAACACTGAAGCTTTCTTT
CSVEHLNTEAFF
>TRBV4-3|NA|NA|TRBJ2-3
TGCGCCAGCAGCCAAGTCCCTGGTGGGACAGATACGCAGTATTTT
CASSQVPGGTDTQYF
>TRBV29-1|few|NA|TRBJ2-2
TGCAGCGTTGTTAGAGACACCGGGGAGCTGTTTTTT
CSVVRDTGELFF
>TRBV29-1|NA|NA|TRBJ2-1
TGCAGCGTGGGGGCACTCCCGGGCCTCAATGAGCAGTTCTTC
CSVGALPGLNEQFF
>TRBV5-6|few|NA|TRBJ2-6
TGTGCCAGCAGCCCGGGGCTCTCTGGGGCCAACGTCCTGACTTTC
CASSPGLSGANVLTF
>TRBV7-8|few|TRBD2|TRBJ2-3
TGTGCCAGCAGTAAGACTAGCGGGGCGCCAGATACGCAGTATTTT
CASSKTSGAPDTQYF
>TRBV7-7|NA|NA|TRBJ2-6
TGTGCCAGCAGCAAGGGGCTAGTGCCACAAAGTCGGGCCAACGTCCTGACTTTC
CASSKGLVPQSRANVLTF
>TRBV5-6|NA|NA|TRBJ1-1
TGTGCCAGCATGTTGGGGAACACTGAAGCTTTCTTT
CASMLGNTEAFF
>TRBV29-1|NA|NA|TRBJ1-1
TGCAGCGTTGAGGGGGGGATGACTGAAGCTTTCTTT
CSVEGGMTEAFF
>TRBV30|NA|NA|TRBJ1-1
TGTGCCTGGAGTACCTACTCGGATGAAGCTTTCTTT
CAWSTYSDEAFF
>TRBV5-6|NA|TRBD1|TRBJ1-1
TGTGCCAGCAGCCTAGGTTCAGGGGGCGCTGAAGCTTTCTTT
CASSLGSGGAEAFF
>TRBV27|few|NA|TRBJ1-4
TGTGCCAGCAGTTTGAACTCCCAGGGGTATGAAAAACTGTTTTTT
CASSLNSQGYEKLFF
>TRBV21-1|few|NA|TRBJ2-7
TGTGCCAGCAACAGACTTCCGCGCCTTGGGAGATGCGAGCAGTACTTC
CASNRLPRLGRCEQYF
>TRBV30|NA|NA|TRBJ2-7
TGTGCCTGGAGTACGACGGGGCAGCAGTACTTC
CAWSTTGQQYF
>TRBV25-1|NA|NA|TRBJ2-2
TGTGCCAGCAGTGTAGGGGCGAACACCGGGGAGCTGTTTTTT
CASSVGANTGELFF
>TRBV7-6|few|NA|TRBJ2-3
TGTGCCAGCAGCCCGCTGGGCCTCACAGATACGCAGTATTTT
CASSPLGLTDTQYF
>TRBV7-9|once|NA|TRBJ2-1
TGTGCCAGCAGCTTAGCCTCTCGGGGCTACTCCTCCTACAATGAGCAGTTCTTC
CASSLASRGYSSYNEQFF
>TRBV6-4|NA|TRBD1|TRBJ1-5
TGTGCCAGCAGTGGACTCTCAACCGGGACAGGCGAGCATTTT
CASSGLSTGTGEHF
>TRBV28|few|TRBD1|TRBJ2-7
TGTGCCAGCAGGGGACAGAGCTCCTACGAGCAGTACTTC
CASRGQSSYEQYF
>TRBV19|NA|NA|TRBJ1-1
TGTGCCAGTATGACACCTCCGGGGGCTGAAGCTTTCTTT
CASMTPPGAEAFF
>TRBV9|NA|TRBD2|TRBJ2-7
TGTGCCAGCAGCGCTAGCGGGGGGGTTGTCGAGCAGTACTTC
CASSASGGVVEQYF
>TRBV7-9|few|NA|TRBJ1-1
TGTGCCAGCTTAACGGTGAACACTGAAGCTTTCTTT
CASLTVNTEAFF
>TRBV6-5|NA|NA|TRBJ1-1
TGTGCCAGCAGTTACGATTCTAACATAAGCGCTGGTGAAGCTTTCTTT
CASSYDSNISAGEAFF
>TRBV29-1|NA|NA|TRBJ1-2
TGCAGCGTCCCTTCGCAGATTCATGGCTACACCTTC
CSVPSQIHGYTF
>TRBV30|NA|TRBD1|TRBJ1-5
TGTGCCTGGAGGGGCAGGGGGCGTAATCAGCCCCAGCATTTT
CAWRGRGRNQPQHF
>TRBV4-3|NA|TRBD1|TRBJ1-4
TGCGCCAGCAGCCAAGATTTAGGGACAGCAACTAATGAAAAACTGTTTTTT
CASSQDLGTATNEKLFF